Listed below are T cell receptor beta chains from one sample, sequenced in a study of blood T cells in healthy people across ages. TCRdb recomputed calls from the 5' RACE reads with MiXCR, one row per CDR3 protein. This sample has some 930,000 distinct CDR3 sequences, with roughly 28% found just once. These data were also filed under a second study, of T cells of mothers and their children.

Sample: blood. The receptors stem from a woman between 40 and 50 years old in good health. CDR3s include the opening cysteine and the closing phenylalanine or tryptophan. The D gene is left open where the match is weak. Clone size is shown for a subset of rows, as once, few, many or a class of expanded clone.

>TRBV7-9|TRBJ1-5|.|many
TGTGCCAGCAGCTTAGGGGCGGGCAATCAGCCCCAGCATTTT
CASSLGAGNQPQHF
>TRBV5-1|TRBJ2-5|TRBD2|few
TGCGCCAGCAGCTTGGAAGCGGGGGTCTGGGAGACCCAGTACTTC
CASSLEAGVWETQYF
>TRBV6-5|TRBJ2-7|.|many
TGTGCCAGCAGTTACGCATCCCCTCGTAAGCATACCTACGAGCAGTACTTC
CASSYASPRKHTYEQYF
>TRBV30|TRBJ2-5|.|.
TGTGCCTGGAGTCGGTCAGGCCAAGAGACCCAGTACTTC
CAWSRSGQETQYF
>TRBV9|TRBJ2-5|.|many
TGTGCCAGCAGCGTCGGGACTCTGGAACAAGAGACCCAGTACTTC
CASSVGTLEQETQYF
>TRBV28|TRBJ2-4|.|many
TGTGCCAGCAGTCCAATTAGTATAGCCAAAAACATTCAGTACTTC
CASSPISIAKNIQYF
>TRBV7-2|TRBJ2-3|.|.
TGTGCCAGCAGCTCCGGAGGATGGCGGGCCGGTGGGACGCAGTATTTT
CASSSGGWRAGGTQYF
>TRBV5-4|TRBJ2-5|.|many
TGTGCCAGCAGCTACAGACAGGCCCAAGAGACCCAGTACTTC
CASSYRQAQETQYF
>TRBV29-1|TRBJ1-1|.|.
TGCAGCGCCGTAGGGTTAGCGAACACTGAAGCTTTCTTT
CSAVGLANTEAFF
>TRBV7-2|TRBJ2-7|TRBD2|.
TGTGCCAGCAGCCGTGGGGCGGGGGGCCTCTCCTACGAGCAGTACTTC
CASSRGAGGLSYEQYF
>TRBV20-1|TRBJ2-7|.|.
TGCAGTGCTAGCAGGAACCCAATCGACTACGAGCAGTACTTC
CSASRNPIDYEQYF
>TRBV27|TRBJ2-5|TRBD2|.
TGTGCCAGCAGTTTGGTGTCTAGCGGGTCGGGGACCCAGTACTTC
CASSLVSSGSGTQYF
>TRBV7-2|TRBJ2-5|.|few
TGTGCCAGCAGCCCCCTCCGGTTCTCGTACCAAGAGACCCAGTACTTC
CASSPLRFSYQETQYF
>TRBV28|TRBJ1-1|TRBD1|.
TGTGCCAGCAGTACAGCGACAGGGTTACGCACTGAAGCTTTCTTT
CASSTATGLRTEAFF
>TRBV12-3/TRBV12-4|TRBJ1-1|.|.
TGTGCCAGCAGTTTGCCTGGACAGAATGAAGCCTTCTTT
CASSLPGQNEAFF
>TRBV7-2|TRBJ2-5|.|few
TGTGCCAGCAGCTTAGGCCCCCAATCGTCCCAGTACTTC
CASSLGPQSSQYF
>TRBV12-3/TRBV12-4|TRBJ1-5|.|few
TGTGCCAGCAGTTTTGGGGGGATCTTGCCCCAGCATTTT
CASSFGGILPQHF
>TRBV7-9|TRBJ2-4|TRBD1|.
TGTGCCAGCAGCTTAGCAGGGACAGGGAGTGTGCAGTACTTC
CASSLAGTGSVQYF
>TRBV7-8|TRBJ1-5|.|many
TGTGCCAGCAGCTTAGGGCCCGATCAGCCCCAGCATTTT
CASSLGPDQPQHF
>TRBV4-1|TRBJ2-3|.|.
TGCGCCAGCACGACGGGGGTCAGCACAGATACGCAGTATTTT
CASTTGVSTDTQYF
>TRBV20-1|TRBJ1-2|.|.
TGCAGTGCTCCCGGGACGGGGGGCTACACCTTC
CSAPGTGGYTF
>TRBV4-3|TRBJ1-5|.|few
TGCGCCAGCAGCCCATATTGGGGGAGCAATCAGCCCCAGCATTTT
CASSPYWGSNQPQHF
>TRBV29-1|TRBJ2-5|TRBD2|many
TGCAGCGCCGGGGTAGCGGGGGGTACGGAGACCCAGTACTTC
CSAGVAGGTETQYF
>TRBV5-5|TRBJ2-7|.|many
TGTGCCAGCAGCTTGGGGGGTGGGGGTTCCTCCTACGAGCAGTACTTC
CASSLGGGGSSYEQYF
>TRBV7-2|TRBJ2-7|TRBD1|few
TGTGCCAGCAGCTTAGGACCGACCGGGACAGGCCCCGAGCAGTACTTC
CASSLGPTGTGPEQYF
>TRBV20-1|TRBJ1-2|.|many
TGCAGTGCTCTTCCCGTCCGGGGGACTAACTATGGCTACACCTTC
CSALPVRGTNYGYTF
>TRBV20-1|TRBJ1-1|.|.
TGCAGTGCTAGAGTAGGGGGGCCACGAACTGAAGCTTTCTTT
CSARVGGPRTEAFF
>TRBV19|TRBJ1-1|.|once
TGTGCCAGTAATCCAGTTGGGTTTACCGAAGCTTTCTTT
CASNPVGFTEAFF
>TRBV6-5|TRBJ1-6|.|.
TGTGCCAGCAGTTACTCAGGGGGATTGCCTTCACCCCTCCACTTT
CASSYSGGLPSPLHF
>TRBV7-9|TRBJ2-1|TRBD2|once
TGTGCCAGCAACCTCGCAGCGGGGTCCTACAATGAGCAGTTCTTC
CASNLAAGSYNEQFF
>TRBV9|TRBJ2-1|.|few
TGTGCCAGCAGCGTAGAGCCCGGGGGAACCTACAATGAGCAGTTCTTC
CASSVEPGGTYNEQFF
>TRBV2|TRBJ2-5|.|few
TGTGCCAGCAGGCTGAGAGAGACCCAGTACTTC
CASRLRETQYF
>TRBV3-1|TRBJ2-1|TRBD1|.
TGTGCCAGCAGCCAAGGAGGAGCAGGGGGAGACAATGAGCAGTTCTTC
CASSQGGAGGDNEQFF
>TRBV7-3|TRBJ2-1|TRBD2|.
TGTGCCAGCAGCTTAACGTTATTCCAGCGGGAGGGCCGGACACACAATGAGCAGTTCTTC
CASSLTLFQREGRTHNEQFF
>TRBV9|TRBJ2-6|TRBD2|few
TGTGCCAGCAGCTTCCGGACTAGCGGGGCCTCTGGGGCCGACGTCCTGACTTTC
CASSFRTSGASGADVLTF
>TRBV30|TRBJ2-1|TRBD2|.
TGTGCCTGGAGTGTACCGAGCGGGGGGGTCTACAATGAGCAGTTCTTC
CAWSVPSGGVYNEQFF
>TRBV7-9|TRBJ2-1|.|.
TGTGCCAGCAGCTCGTATACAAGCGAGCAGTTCTTC
CASSSYTSEQFF
>TRBV20-1|TRBJ1-1|TRBD1|many
TGCAGTGCTAGTCGTGGGACAGGGTTTGAAGCTTTCTTT
CSASRGTGFEAFF
>TRBV4-1|TRBJ1-1|TRBD1|few
TGCGCCAGCAGCCAAGCCGGGACAGGGATGTACGCTGAAGCTTTCTTT
CASSQAGTGMYAEAFF
>TRBV6-5|TRBJ2-1|TRBD2|.
TGTGCCAGCAACCCCAGCGGGAGGGCCCATGAGCAGTTCTTC
CASNPSGRAHEQFF
>TRBV5-6|TRBJ2-7|.|many
TGTGCCAGCAGCTTGTTGAGCTCCTACGAGCAGTACTTC
CASSLLSSYEQYF
>TRBV5-1|TRBJ2-3|.|.
TGCGCCAGCAGACTGGGGGCCTCCGGGACAGATACGCAGTATTTT
CASRLGASGTDTQYF
>TRBV19|TRBJ1-2|.|many
TGTGCCAGTAGTTCGGGCGGTTCTAACTATGGCTACACCTTC
CASSSGGSNYGYTF
>TRBV28|TRBJ2-2|TRBD1|.
TGTGCCAGCAGACAGGGGGCCCGGGCGAACACCGGGGAGCTGTTTTTT
CASRQGARANTGELFF
>TRBV20-1|TRBJ2-3|TRBD1|few
TGCAGTGCTAGTCGACAGGGACAGCGCACAGATACGCAGTATTTT
CSASRQGQRTDTQYF